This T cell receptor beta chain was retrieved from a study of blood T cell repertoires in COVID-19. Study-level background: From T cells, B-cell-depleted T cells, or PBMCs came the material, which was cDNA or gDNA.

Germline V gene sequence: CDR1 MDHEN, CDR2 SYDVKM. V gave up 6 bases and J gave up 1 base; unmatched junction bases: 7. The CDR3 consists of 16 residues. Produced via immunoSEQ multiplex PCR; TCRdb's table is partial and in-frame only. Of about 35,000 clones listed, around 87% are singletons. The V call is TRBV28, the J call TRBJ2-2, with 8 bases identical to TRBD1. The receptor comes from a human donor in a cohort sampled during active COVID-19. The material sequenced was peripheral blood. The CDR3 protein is CASSQGGQGNTGELFF. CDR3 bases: TGTGCCAGCAGCCAGGGCGGACAGGGGAACACCGGGGAGCTGTTTTTT.